The next 29 T cell receptor beta chains were all read from a single sample in a study of blood T cell repertoires in COVID-19. Here immunoSEQ multiplex PCR was the method, and the copy in TCRdb shows in-frame clones only, minus some. The repertoire holds roughly 300,000 clones, more than 70% seen once, with 1.5% to 2% in the top ten. The sample taken for sequencing was peripheral blood. The receptors stem from a woman aged 45-65 years with acute or convalescent COVID-19.

This clone came up a few times. The chain joins TRBV6-6 to TRBJ1-2; D unclear. V lost 0 bases and J lost 3, with 11 bases in between. Germline values: CDR1 MNHNY, CDR2 SVGAGI (reference sequence). CDR3 length: 15 amino acids. CDR3 amino acids: CASSYSKPDYYGYTF. CDR3 DNA sequence: TGTGCCAGCAGTTACTCGAAGCCCGACTACTATGGCTACACCTTC.

The rearrangement joins TRBV28 to TRBJ2-3, with 8 bases identical to TRBD1. The CDR3 runs 14 residues. The ends lost 7 bases at V and 5 bases at J; junction bases unmatched: 8. CDR1 and CDR2 from the germline V gene are MDHEN and SYDVKM. As DNA, the CDR3 is TGTGCCAGCACATTCCAGGGGGCTATAGATACGCAGTATTTT. It yields the protein CASTFQGAIDTQYF.

V is TRBV13 and J is TRBJ2-5; TRBD2 is a possible D gene (6 bases). V shed 4 bases and J shed 0 bases, with 15 bases lying between them. Germline V gene lookup returns CDR1 PRHDT and CDR2 FYEKMQ (reference sequence). The CDR3 totals 16 residues. CDR3 sequence: CASSWTGTPNQETQYF. In nucleotides, the CDR3 is TGTGCCAGCAGCTGGACCGGGACTCCGAACCAAGAGACCCAGTACTTC. Combining the CDR3 with reference TRBV13 and TRBJ2-5 gives the whole variable domain AAGVIQSPRHLIKEKRETATLKCYPIPRHDTVYWYQQGPGQDPQFLISFYEKMQSDKGSIPDRFSAQQFSDYHSELNMSSLELGDSALYFCASSWTGTPNQETQYFGPGTRLLVL.

The chain recombines TRBV30 with TRBJ2-7; TRBD1 matches at 7 bases. Per germline, CDR1 GTSNPN and CDR2 SVGIG (reference sequence). Trimming at V came to 4 bases and at J to 0 bases, leaving 6 bases not matched to a gene. CDR3 length: 14 amino acids. The CDR3 region is CAWNQGVSSYEQYF. DNA for the CDR3: TGTGCCTGGAACCAGGGGGTCAGCTCCTACGAGCAGTACTTC.

The CDR3 sequence is CASRRTGVGDSPLHF. The CDR3 nucleotides read TGTGCCAGCAGACGGACAGGGGTTGGGGATTCACCCCTCCACTTT. The genes are TRBV7-2 and TRBJ1-6; TRBD1 matches 9 bases. Germline lookup yields CDR1 SGHTA and CDR2 FQGNSA. Trimming took 6 bases from V and 8 from J; bases not matched to a gene: 8. The CDR3 is 15 residues long.

This chain connects TRBV5-1 to TRBJ1-3; maybe TRBD1 (5 bases). CDR1 is SGHRS, CDR2 YFSETQ, per germline. Trimming took off 0 bases at V and 1 base at J, with 11 bases between the two ends. The CDR3 consists of 16 residues. The DNA of the CDR3 is TGCGCCAGCAGCTTGGCCAGGGCCGAGTCTGGAAACACCATATATTTT. Translating it yields CASSLARAESGNTIYF.

The chain couples TRBV7-8 to TRBJ1-5; D may be TRBD1 (6 bases). CDR3 size: 16 residues. Germline assignment: CDR1 SGHVS and CDR2 FQNEAQ. V was pared by 0 bases and J by 7 bases, with 16 bases between. CDR3: CASSLASWGGGQPQHF. CDR3 coding DNA: TGTGCCAGCAGCTTAGCGAGCTGGGGAGGGGGACAGCCCCAGCATTTT.

This chain links TRBV7-2 with TRBJ2-7; TRBD1 might be the D (6 bases). V was cut by 5 bases and J by 2 bases, with 10 bases left in between. Germline V gene data show CDR1 as SGHTA and CDR2 as FQGNSA. The CDR3 totals 13 residues. CDR3 in amino acids: CASSPRTAYEQYF. CDR3 coding DNA: TGTGCCAGCAGCCCCCGGACAGCCTACGAGCAGTACTTC.

The rearrangement links TRBV9 to TRBJ1-3, with D perhaps matching TRBD1 (5 bases). The CDR3 has 13 residues. CDR1 is SGDLS, CDR2 YYNGEE, per germline. V lost 0 bases and J 4 bases, leaving 5 bases between the germline ends. The CDR3 sequence is CASSVGQGNTIYF. CDR3 in DNA: TGTGCCAGCAGCGTAGGACAGGGAAACACCATATATTTT.

This rearrangement joins TRBV6-5 to TRBJ1-2; 9 bases are shared with TRBD1. The germline CDR1 and CDR2 sequences are MNHEY and SVGAGI. This CDR3 comprises 13 residues. The ends lost 2 bases at V and 7 bases at J; junction bases unmatched: 2. The CDR3, as DNA: TGTGCCAGCAGTTACGGGACAGGGTCTGGCTACACCTTC. Encoded protein: CASSYGTGSGYTF.

This clone was seen just once. The genes are TRBV28 and TRBJ1-6; 7 nucleotides align to TRBD1. Trimming removed 7 bases from V and 14 bases from J; junction bases left unmatched: 11. Looked up from germline, CDR1 is MDHEN and CDR2 is SYDVKM. This CDR3 has 13 residues. The CDR3 DNA sequence: TGTGCCAGCACTCCAGCGGTCAGGGGGGCCCTCCACTTT. It is translated as CASTPAVRGALHF. The complete variable domain, with remaining parts taken from reference TRBV28 and TRBJ1-6, reads DVKVTQSSRYLVKRTGEKVFLECVQDMDHENMFWYRQDPGLGLRLIYFSYDVKMKEKGDIPEGYSVSREKKERFSLILESASTNQTSMYLCASTPAVRGALHFGNGTRLTVT.

The chain links TRBV6-5 to TRBJ2-7; 10 bases match TRBD2. CDR1 MNHEY and CDR2 SVGAGI come from the germline V gene. The CDR3 runs to 13 residues. V dropped 6 bases and J dropped 13; count of bases not matched to a gene: 12. In nucleotides, the CDR3 is TGTGCCAGCAGCCTCGGGGCTAGCGGGAGAAAATACTTC. This codes for CASSLGASGRKYF.

The chain joins TRBV9 to TRBJ1-6; 8 bases are a match to TRBD1. V was pared by 2 bases and J by 10 bases, with 8 bases of the junction left unmatched. Germline CDR1 reads SGDLS; CDR2 reads YYNGEE. The CDR3 is 15 amino acids. Here the CDR3 DNA reads TGTGCCAGCAGCGTCCTAGACAGGGGTCACTCACCCCTCCACTTT. Translating it yields CASSVLDRGHSPLHF.

The chain carries TRBV11-2 and TRBJ1-5; tentative D call: TRBD1 (6 bases). The germline V gene encodes CDR1 SGHAT and CDR2 FQNNGV. The germline V and J ends were trimmed by 5 bases and 5 bases, with 7 bases remaining between them. This CDR3 is 12 amino acids long. This CDR3 is CASSRQDQPQHF. In DNA form, the CDR3 reads TGTGCCAGCAGCCGACAGGATCAGCCCCAGCATTTT.

V usage is TRBV28 and J usage is TRBJ2-2, with D perhaps TRBD2 (6 bases). The germline V gene has CDR1 MDHEN and CDR2 SYDVKM. This CDR3 contains 17 residues. Trimming cost V 5 bases and J 5 bases, with 21 bases left between them. CDR3 bases: TGTGCCAGCAGTCCACCCTTCCCCGGGAGTGGAACCGGGGAGCTGTTTTTT. Amino acids: CASSPPFPGSGTGELFF. Supplemented by reference TRBV28 and TRBJ2-2, the full variable domain reads DVKVTQSSRYLVKRTGEKVFLECVQDMDHENMFWYRQDPGLGLRLIYFSYDVKMKEKGDIPEGYSVSREKKERFSLILESASTNQTSMYLCASSPPFPGSGTGELFFGEGSRLTVL.

The chain recombines TRBV3-1 (or the pseudogene TRBV3-2) with TRBJ2-7; 9 nucleotides line up with TRBD1. The CDR3 spans 17 residues. V was pared by 2 bases and J by 2 bases, with 10 bases of the junction left unmatched. The germline V gene encodes CDR1 LGHDT and CDR2 YNNKEL (reference sequence). CDR3 DNA sequence: TGTGCCAGCAGCCAATTAATGGGGGGACAGGGCCCCTACGAGCAGTACTTC. Protein sequence: CASSQLMGGQGPYEQYF.

This chain connects TRBV2 to TRBJ2-5, with 15 bases aligning to TRBD2. From germline, CDR1 is SNHLY and CDR2 FYNNEI. J lost 5 bases, V lost 7 bases, and 11 bases had no gene match. CDR3 length: 17 amino acids. CDR3 bases: TGTGCCAGCAATTACGGACTAGCGGGAGGGCCTAGCGAGACCCAGTACTTC. It is translated as CASNYGLAGGPSETQYF.

The V and J genes are TRBV28 and TRBJ2-1, with 11 bases aligning to TRBD2. The CDR3 is 16 residues long. The J segment lost 5 bases and the V segment lost 8 bases, leaving 11 bases of the junction unmatched. The V gene's germline CDR1 is MDHEN and CDR2 SYDVKM. CDR3 bases: TGTGCCAGCGGGAAATTTAGCGGGAGGGCGAACAATGAGCAGTTCTTC. Its protein is CASGKFSGRANNEQFF.

The rearrangement joins TRBV7-3 to TRBJ2-1, with TRBD1 matching over 7 bases. The CDR3 runs 14 residues. Germline-derived CDR1 and CDR2 are SGHTA and FQGTGA. The V segment lost 8 bases and the J segment 7 bases; nucleotides outside the gene matches: 11. DNA of the CDR3: TGTGCCAGCTCCCCTATAGGGGGCGGGAATGAGCAGTTCTTC. Translating it yields CASSPIGGGNEQFF.

The J gene is TRBJ2-5, the V gene TRBV10-3, with TRBD2 matching 7 bases. The J segment lost 1 base and the V segment lost 5 bases, leaving 4 bases of the junction unmatched. The CDR3 has 14 residues. The V gene's germline CDR1 is ENHRY and CDR2 SYGVKD. The CDR3 spells CAISPSSGQETQYF. CDR3 bases: TGTGCCATCAGTCCCTCTAGCGGCCAAGAGACCCAGTACTTC.

The gene calls are TRBV9 and TRBJ2-6; D ambiguous. This CDR3 spans 14 amino acids. With 2 bases removed from V and 1 base from J, the gap between germline ends came to 4 bases. Germline V gene data show CDR1 as SGDLS and CDR2 as YYNGEE. The CDR3 DNA is TGTGCCAGCAGCGTTATTTCTGGGGCCAACGTCCTGACTTTC. Amino acids: CASSVISGANVLTF.

V is TRBV7-9 and J is TRBJ1-2; D is unclear. Germline V gene data show CDR1 as SEHNR and CDR2 as FQNEAQ (reference sequence). The CDR3 is made up of 15 amino acids. The V end lost 2 bases, the J end lost 0 bases, and 10 bases lay between the germline ends. CDR3 DNA sequence: TGTGCCAGCAGCTTACCATTATTAGCTAACTATGGCTACACCTTC. Its protein is CASSLPLLANYGYTF.

This clone came up once. The chain recombines TRBV7-2 with TRBJ2-7; 11 bases match TRBD2. Germline values: CDR1 SGHTA, CDR2 FQGNSA. The CDR3 runs to 17 residues. The V segment lost 1 base and the J segment 5 bases; nucleotides outside the gene matches: 10. The CDR3 DNA sequence: TGTGCCAGCAGCTTAGGGATTAGCGGGAGGGCCGTCCACGAGCAGTACTTC. Residues: CASSLGISGRAVHEQYF.

This clone has just a few counts. The chain combines TRBV7-6 with TRBJ2-7, with 7 bases fitting TRBD1. Trimming removed 4 bases from V and 6 bases from J; junction bases left unmatched: 15. The CDR3 has 16 amino acids. Germline CDR1 SGHVS, CDR2 FNYEAQ. The CDR3: CASSSGLGQQLGEQYF. The CDR3 bases are TGTGCCAGCAGCTCAGGCCTGGGACAGCAGCTAGGCGAGCAGTACTTC.

This clone was counted a few times. The V gene is TRBV2, the J gene TRBJ1-5; 12 nucleotides line up with TRBD1. With V trimmed by 9 bases and J by 2 bases, 5 bases remained unmatched. This CDR3 has 15 amino acids. Germline CDR1 and CDR2: SNHLY and FYNNEI. The CDR3 is CASHGTGGGNQPQHF. CDR3 nucleotide sequence: TGTGCCAGTCACGGGACAGGGGGCGGCAATCAGCCCCAGCATTTT. Supplemented by reference TRBV2 and TRBJ1-5, the full variable domain reads EPEVTQTPSHQVTQMGQEVILRCVPISNHLYFYWYRQILGQKVEFLVSFYNNEISEKSEIFDDQFSVERPDGSNFTLKIRSTKLEDSAMYFCASHGTGGGNQPQHFGDGTRLSIL.

V is TRBV6-1 and J is TRBJ2-1; D remains ambiguous. The CDR3 has 13 residues. CDR1 and CDR2 (germline): MNHNS, SASEGT. With 2 bases removed from V and 6 bases from J, the gap between germline ends came to 8 bases. The CDR3 bases are TGTGCCAGCAGTGAATCTCGCGGCAATGAGCAGTTCTTC. This encodes CASSESRGNEQFF.

Ten or more counts support this clone. The genes are TRBV19 and TRBJ2-5, with TRBD1 matching over 7 bases. Germline V gene data show CDR1 as LNHDA and CDR2 as SQIVND (reference sequence). V gave up 3 bases and J gave up 4 bases; unmatched junction bases: 2. The CDR3 consists of 13 residues. The CDR3 protein is CASSMRQGETQYF. The CDR3 DNA reads TGTGCCAGTAGTATGCGACAGGGAGAGACCCAGTACTTC.

The CDR3, as DNA: TGCGCCAGCAGCTCTGACACTGCAACTAATGAAAAACTGTTTTTT. Amino acids: CASSSDTATNEKLFF. The genes are TRBV5-1 and TRBJ1-4; D gene uncertain. V was trimmed by 3 bases and J by 0 bases, leaving 9 bases between them. Germline CDR1 and CDR2: SGHRS and YFSETQ. The CDR3 extends over 15 amino acids.

This clone was found once. V and J are TRBV18 and TRBJ1-2; TRBD1 aligns across 8 bases. CDR1 and CDR2 from the germline V gene are KGHSH and LQKENI. With V trimmed by 3 bases and J by 2 bases, 5 bases remained unmatched. The length of the CDR3 is 15 residues. DNA for the CDR3: TGTGCCAGCTCACCGGACAGGGAGTTGAACTATGGCTACACCTTC. Residues: CASSPDRELNYGYTF.